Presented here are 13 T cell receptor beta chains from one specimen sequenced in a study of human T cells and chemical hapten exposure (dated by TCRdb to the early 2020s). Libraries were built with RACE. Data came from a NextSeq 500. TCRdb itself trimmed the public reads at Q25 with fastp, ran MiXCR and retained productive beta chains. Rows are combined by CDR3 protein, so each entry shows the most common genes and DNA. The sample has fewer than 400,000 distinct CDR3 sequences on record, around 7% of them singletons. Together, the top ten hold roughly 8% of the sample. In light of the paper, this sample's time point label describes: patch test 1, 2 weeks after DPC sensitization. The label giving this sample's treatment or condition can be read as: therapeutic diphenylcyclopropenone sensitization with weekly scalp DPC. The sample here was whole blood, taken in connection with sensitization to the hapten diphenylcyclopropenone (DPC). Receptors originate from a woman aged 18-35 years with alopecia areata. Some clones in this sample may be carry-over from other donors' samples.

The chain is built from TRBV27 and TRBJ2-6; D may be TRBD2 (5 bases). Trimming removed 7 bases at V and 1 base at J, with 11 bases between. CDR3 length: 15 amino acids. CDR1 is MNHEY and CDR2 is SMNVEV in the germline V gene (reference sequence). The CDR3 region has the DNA TGTGCCAGCACGGGGTTGCCGTCTGGGGCCAACGTCCTGACTTTC. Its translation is CASTGLPSGANVLTF.

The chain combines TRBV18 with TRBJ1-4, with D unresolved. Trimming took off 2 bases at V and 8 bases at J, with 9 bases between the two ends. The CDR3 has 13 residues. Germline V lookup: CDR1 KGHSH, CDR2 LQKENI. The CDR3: CASSPDIGEKLFF. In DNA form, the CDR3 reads TGTGCCAGCTCACCAGACATAGGCGAAAAACTGTTTTTT.

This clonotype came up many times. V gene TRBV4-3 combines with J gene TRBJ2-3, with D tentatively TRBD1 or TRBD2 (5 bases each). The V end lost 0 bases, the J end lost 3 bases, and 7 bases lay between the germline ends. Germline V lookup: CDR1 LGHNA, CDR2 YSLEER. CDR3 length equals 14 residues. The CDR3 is CASSQDWGTDTQYF. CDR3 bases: TGCGCCAGCAGCCAAGATTGGGGGACAGATACGCAGTATTTT.

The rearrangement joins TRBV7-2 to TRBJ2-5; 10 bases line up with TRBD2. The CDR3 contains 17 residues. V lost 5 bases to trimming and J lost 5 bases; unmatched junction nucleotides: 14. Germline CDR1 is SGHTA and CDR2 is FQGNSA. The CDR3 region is CASSIQGAGGPGETQYF. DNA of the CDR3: TGTGCCAGCAGCATCCAGGGAGCGGGGGGGCCTGGCGAGACCCAGTACTTC.

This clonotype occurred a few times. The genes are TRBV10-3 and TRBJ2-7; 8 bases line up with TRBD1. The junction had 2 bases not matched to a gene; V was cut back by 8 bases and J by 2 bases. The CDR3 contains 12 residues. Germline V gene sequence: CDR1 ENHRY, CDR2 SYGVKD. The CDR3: CAIGTGAYEQYF. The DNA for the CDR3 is TGTGCCATCGGGACAGGAGCCTACGAGCAGTACTTC.

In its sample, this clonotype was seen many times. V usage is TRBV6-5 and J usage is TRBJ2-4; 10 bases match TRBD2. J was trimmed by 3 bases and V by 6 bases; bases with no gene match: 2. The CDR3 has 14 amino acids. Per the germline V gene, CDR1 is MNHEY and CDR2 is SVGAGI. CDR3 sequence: CASRLAGGKNIQYF. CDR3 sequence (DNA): TGTGCCAGCAGATTAGCGGGGGGCAAAAACATTCAGTACTTC.

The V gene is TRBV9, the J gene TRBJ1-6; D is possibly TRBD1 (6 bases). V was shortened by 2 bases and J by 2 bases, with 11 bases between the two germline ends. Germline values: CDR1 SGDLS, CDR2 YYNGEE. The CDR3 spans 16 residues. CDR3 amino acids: CASSVSPGAYNSPLHF. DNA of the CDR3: TGTGCCAGCAGCGTGTCCCCAGGGGCCTATAATTCACCCCTCCACTTT.

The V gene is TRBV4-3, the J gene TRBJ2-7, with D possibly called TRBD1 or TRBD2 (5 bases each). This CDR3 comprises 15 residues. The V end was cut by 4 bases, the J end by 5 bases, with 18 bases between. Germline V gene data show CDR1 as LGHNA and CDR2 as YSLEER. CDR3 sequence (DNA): TGCGCCAGCAGCCTGTCCCGGGGCGGGCCTAACGAGCAGTACTTC. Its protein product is CASSLSRGGPNEQYF.

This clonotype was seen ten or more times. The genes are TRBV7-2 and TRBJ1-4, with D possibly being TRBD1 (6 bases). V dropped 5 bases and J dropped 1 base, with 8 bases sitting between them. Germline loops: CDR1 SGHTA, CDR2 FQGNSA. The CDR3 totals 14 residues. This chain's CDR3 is CASSPDRTNEKLFF. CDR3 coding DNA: TGTGCCAGCAGCCCGGACAGAACTAATGAAAAACTGTTTTTT.

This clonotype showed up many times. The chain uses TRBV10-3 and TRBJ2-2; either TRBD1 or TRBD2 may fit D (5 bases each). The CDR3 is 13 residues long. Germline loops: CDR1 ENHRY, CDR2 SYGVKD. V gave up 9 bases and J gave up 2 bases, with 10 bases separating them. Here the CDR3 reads CAMGTTNTGELFF. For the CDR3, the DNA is TGTGCCATGGGGACCACAAACACCGGGGAGCTGTTTTTT.

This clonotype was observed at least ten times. The CDR3 DNA reads TGTGCCATCGCCCCCCTTTTATCAGGCGAAACAGATACGCAGTATTTT. It yields the protein CAIAPLLSGETDTQYF. The V gene is TRBV10-3, the J gene TRBJ2-3; D ambiguous. The CDR3 loop spans 16 amino acids. The V end lost 8 bases, the J end lost 3 bases, and 21 bases lay between the germline ends. CDR1 ENHRY and CDR2 SYGVKD come from the germline V gene.

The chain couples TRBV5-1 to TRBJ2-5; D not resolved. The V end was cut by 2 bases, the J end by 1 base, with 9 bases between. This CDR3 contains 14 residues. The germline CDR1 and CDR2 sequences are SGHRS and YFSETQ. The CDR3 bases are TGCGCCAGCAGCTTAAGGCTAGGCCAAGAGACCCAGTACTTC. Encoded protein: CASSLRLGQETQYF. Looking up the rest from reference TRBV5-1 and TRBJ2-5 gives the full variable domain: KAGVTQTPRYLIKTRGQQVTLSCSPISGHRSVSWYQQTPGQGLQFLFEYFSETQRNKGNFPGRFSGRQFSNSRSEMNVSTLELGDSALYLCASSLRLGQETQYFGPGTRLLVL.

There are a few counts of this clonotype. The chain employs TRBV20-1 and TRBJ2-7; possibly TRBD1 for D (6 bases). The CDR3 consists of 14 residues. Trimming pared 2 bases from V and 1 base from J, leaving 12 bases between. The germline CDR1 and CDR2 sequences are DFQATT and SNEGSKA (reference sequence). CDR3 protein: CSARKGTLSYEQYF. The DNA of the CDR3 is TGCAGTGCTAGAAAGGGGACATTATCCTACGAGCAGTACTTC.